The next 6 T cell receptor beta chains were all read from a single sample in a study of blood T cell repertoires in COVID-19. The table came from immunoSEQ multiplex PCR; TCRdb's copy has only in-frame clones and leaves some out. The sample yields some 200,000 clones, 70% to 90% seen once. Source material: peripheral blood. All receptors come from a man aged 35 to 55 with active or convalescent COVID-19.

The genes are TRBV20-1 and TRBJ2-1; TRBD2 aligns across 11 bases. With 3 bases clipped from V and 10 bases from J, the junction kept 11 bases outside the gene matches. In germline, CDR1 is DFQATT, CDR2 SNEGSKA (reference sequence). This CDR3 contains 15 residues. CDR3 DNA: TGCAGTGCTAGTCCGGGTAGCGGGGGGGTTGACGAGCAGTTCTTC. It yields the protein CSASPGSGGVDEQFF.

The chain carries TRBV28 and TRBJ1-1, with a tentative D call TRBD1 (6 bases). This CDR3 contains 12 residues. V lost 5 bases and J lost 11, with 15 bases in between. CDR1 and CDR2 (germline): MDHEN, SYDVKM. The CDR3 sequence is CASSTKGESAFF. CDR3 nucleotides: TGTGCCAGCAGTACAAAGGGGGAATCGGCTTTCTTT. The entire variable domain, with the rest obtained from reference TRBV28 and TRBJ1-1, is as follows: DVKVTQSSRYLVKRTGEKVFLECVQDMDHENMFWYRQDPGLGLRLIYFSYDVKMKEKGDIPEGYSVSREKKERFSLILESASTNQTSMYLCASSTKGESAFFGQGTRLTVV.

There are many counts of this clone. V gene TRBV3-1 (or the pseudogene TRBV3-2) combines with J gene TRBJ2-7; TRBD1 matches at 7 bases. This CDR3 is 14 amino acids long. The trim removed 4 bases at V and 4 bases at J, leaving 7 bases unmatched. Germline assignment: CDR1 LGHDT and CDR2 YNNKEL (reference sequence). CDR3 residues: CASSRGRGWYEQYF. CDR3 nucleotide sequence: TGTGCCAGCAGCCGGGGCAGGGGGTGGTACGAGCAGTACTTC.

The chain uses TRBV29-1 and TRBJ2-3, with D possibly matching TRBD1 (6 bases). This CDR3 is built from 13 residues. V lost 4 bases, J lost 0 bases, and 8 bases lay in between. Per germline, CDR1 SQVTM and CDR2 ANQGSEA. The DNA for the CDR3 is TGCAGCGTTGGGCAGGGGAGCACAGATACGCAGTATTTT. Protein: CSVGQGSTDTQYF.

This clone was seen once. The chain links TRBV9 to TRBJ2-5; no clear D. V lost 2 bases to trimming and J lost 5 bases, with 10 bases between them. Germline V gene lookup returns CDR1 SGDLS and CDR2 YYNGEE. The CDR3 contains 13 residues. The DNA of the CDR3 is TGTGCCAGCAGCGTTGGGCCTAAGGAGACCCAGTACTTC. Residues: CASSVGPKETQYF.

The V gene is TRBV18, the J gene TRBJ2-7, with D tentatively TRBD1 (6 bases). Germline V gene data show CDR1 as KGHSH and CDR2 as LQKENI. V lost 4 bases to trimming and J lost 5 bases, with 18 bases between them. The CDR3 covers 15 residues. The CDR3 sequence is CASSLNSQGLDEQYF. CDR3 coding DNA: TGTGCCAGCTCACTTAATTCACAGGGTCTCGACGAGCAGTACTTC.